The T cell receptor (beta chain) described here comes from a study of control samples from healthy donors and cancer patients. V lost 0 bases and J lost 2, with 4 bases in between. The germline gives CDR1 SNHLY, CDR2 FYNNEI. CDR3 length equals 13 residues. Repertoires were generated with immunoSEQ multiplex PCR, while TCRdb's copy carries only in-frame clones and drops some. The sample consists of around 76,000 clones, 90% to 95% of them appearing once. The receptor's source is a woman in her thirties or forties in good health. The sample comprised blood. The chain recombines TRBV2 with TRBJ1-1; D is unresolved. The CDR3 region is CASSEAPNTEAFF. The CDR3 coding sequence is TGTGCCAGCAGTGAAGCCCCTAACACTGAAGCTTTCTTT. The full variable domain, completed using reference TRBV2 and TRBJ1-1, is EPEVTQTPSHQVTQMGQEVILRCVPISNHLYFYWYRQILGQKVEFLVSFYNNEISEKSEIFDDQFSVERPDGSNFTLKIRSTKLEDSAMYFCASSEAPNTEAFFGQGTRLTVV.